This is a list of T cell receptor beta chains from one sample in a study of cytomegalovirus exposure and HLA in healthy donors. Clones were read by immunoSEQ multiplex PCR, and TCRdb kept only the in-frame ones, dropping some. This table has about 160,000 clones, 75% appearing once. Sequenced: PBMCs. These receptors were taken from a woman aged 45-65 years in good health and CMV-seropositive. The CDR3 runs from the conserved cysteine through the conserved F or W. D genes are given only for firm matches. Clone size is stated in some rows and not others, as once, few, many or a class when expanded.

V	J	D	size	DNA	CDR3
TRBV19	TRBJ1-2	TRBD1	.	TGTGCCAGTAGTCCCCGGACAGGGGGCTACTATGGCTACACCTTC	CASSPRTGGYYGYTF
TRBV5-4	TRBJ2-5	TRBD2	.	TGTGCCAGCAGCTTGGGCGCCCAGCGGGGGGAAGAGACCCAGTACTTC	CASSLGAQRGEETQYF
TRBV9	TRBJ1-1	.	few	TGTGCCAGCAGCCTCGGGAACACTGAAGCTTTCTTT	CASSLGNTEAFF
TRBV27	TRBJ1-1	.	.	TGTGCCAGCAGTTTATACCCTGGGGCAGGGGCCATGAACACTGAAGCTTTCTTT	CASSLYPGAGAMNTEAFF
TRBV29-1	TRBJ1-3	.	.	TGCAGCGTAGCGGAAGGAAACACCATATATTTT	CSVAEGNTIYF
TRBV5-6	TRBJ1-2	TRBD1	.	TGTGCCAGCAGCCTGTATACCGACAGGGAACTATTTGGCTACACCTTC	CASSLYTDRELFGYTF
TRBV11-2	TRBJ2-3	TRBD2	few	TGTGCCAGCAGCTTACTAGCGGGGGGCACAGATACGCAGTATTTT	CASSLLAGGTDTQYF
TRBV15	TRBJ2-7	TRBD1	once	TGTGCCACCAGCAGGGGACAGACCTCCTACGAGCAGTACTTC	CATSRGQTSYEQYF
TRBV5-1	TRBJ1-3	.	.	TGCGCCAGCAGCTCCGGACAGCTCAAAGTTGGAAACACCATATATTTT	CASSSGQLKVGNTIYF
TRBV4-2	TRBJ1-4	TRBD1	.	TGTGCCAGCAGCCAAGAAGGGACAGAAGATGAAAAACTGTTTTTT	CASSQEGTEDEKLFF
TRBV29-1	TRBJ2-5	TRBD2	few	TGCAGCACCTCTGGGGGTAGCGGGGGGGCCCGAGAGACCCAGTACTTC	CSTSGGSGGARETQYF
TRBV15	TRBJ1-3	TRBD1	.	TGTGCCACCAGCAGAGGGGGGACAGTTAAAAGCTCTGGAAACACCATATATTTT	CATSRGGTVKSSGNTIYF
TRBV7-2	TRBJ1-5	.	.	TGTGCCAGCAGCGACAGAGAATATAGTCAGCCCCAGCATTTT	CASSDREYSQPQHF
TRBV6-5	TRBJ1-1	.	.	TGTGCCAGCAGTCATCTATTGAACACTGAAGCTTTCTTT	CASSHLLNTEAFF
TRBV18	TRBJ1-5	.	.	TGTGCCAGCTCACCAGGGGCCGTCAATCAGCCCCAGCATTTT	CASSPGAVNQPQHF
TRBV6-5	TRBJ1-1	TRBD1	.	TGTGCCAGCAGTCAGGACAGGCCAAACACTGAAGCTTTCTTT	CASSQDRPNTEAFF
TRBV5-6	TRBJ2-7	.	.	TGTGCCAGCAGCGTCACCGCCCAGGAGCAGTACTTC	CASSVTAQEQYF
TRBV13	TRBJ1-2	.	once	TGTGCCAGCAGCCCCCAGAAACGGGGGGCGAATGGCTACACCTTC	CASSPQKRGANGYTF
TRBV4-2	TRBJ2-1	TRBD2	.	TGTGCCACCCGCCTAAGCGGGGGGGGTAACAATGAGCAGTTCTTC	CATRLSGGGNNEQFF
TRBV6-1	TRBJ1-1	.	.	TGTGCCAGCAGTGGAGAGTACACTGAAGCTTTCTTT	CASSGEYTEAFF
TRBV28	TRBJ1-2	.	.	TGTGCCAGCAGTTTCCTCGGGGTCGGCTACACCTTC	CASSFLGVGYTF
TRBV15	TRBJ2-2	TRBD1	few	TGTGCCACCAGCATGGCCGGGACAGGGAACACCGGGGAGCTGTTTTTT	CATSMAGTGNTGELFF